This T cell receptor beta chain came from a study of cytomegalovirus exposure and HLA in healthy donors. Broader study findings: The authors confirmed in vitro that a few CMV-associated chains were specific for CMV antigens. No immune exposure information besides CMV serostatus was available.

PCR was performed using 60 Vbeta and 13 Jbeta primers. Clones were sequenced by immunoSEQ multiplex PCR, and TCRdb holds only the in-frame ones, with some missing. The data show about 130,000 clones, with 70% to 80% seen just once and around 1.2% held by the top ten. A remark on this clone: Its antigen remains unknown.

Though nominally healthy at sampling, donors likely had unrecorded immune exposures. The CDR3 contains 15 residues. V was shortened by 4 bases and J by 0 bases, with 10 bases between the two germline ends. Germline V gives CDR1 MNHEY, CDR2 SVGAGI. The sequenced material came from PBMCs. The sequence was collected from a man in his fifties or sixties in good health and CMV-seronegative. The gene calls are TRBV6-5 and TRBJ2-1, with D possibly being TRBD1 (5 bases). As DNA, the CDR3 is TGTGCCAGCAGTTCTACAGGAAGCTCCTACAATGAGCAGTTCTTC. This encodes CASSSTGSSYNEQFF.